A single sample is the source of the 11 T cell receptor beta chains below, sequenced in a study of blood T cell repertoires in COVID-19. Profiled with immunoSEQ multiplex PCR; TCRdb holds only in-frame clones, not every one. This table has fewer than 30,000 clones, approximately 83% appearing once. Sequencing used peripheral blood. These receptors were taken from a woman of 80 years or more with COVID-19, enrolled during active disease.

The chain carries TRBV18 and TRBJ2-4; 8 positions agree with TRBD1. Germline V gene sequence: CDR1 KGHSH, CDR2 LQKENI. V lost 3 bases, J lost 7 bases, and 14 bases stayed unmatched. The CDR3 totals 17 residues. The CDR3 is CASSPGTGWSEVNIQYF. CDR3 sequence (DNA): TGTGCCAGCTCACCTGGGACAGGCTGGTCTGAGGTGAACATTCAGTACTTC.

The chain has TRBV5-1 and TRBJ1-1, with 8 bases aligning to TRBD1. CDR3 size: 16 residues. J was trimmed by 0 bases and V by 3 bases; bases with no gene match: 7. CDR1 and CDR2 (germline): SGHRS, YFSETQ. CDR3 nucleotides: TGCGCCAGCAGCTGGGGGACAGGCAACATGAACACTGAAGCTTTCTTT. The encoded protein is CASSWGTGNMNTEAFF.

This chain uses TRBV3-1 (or the pseudogene TRBV3-2) with TRBJ2-5; maybe TRBD2 (7 bases). Trimming removed 5 bases from V and 9 bases from J, with 10 bases in between. This CDR3 has 11 residues. Germline assignment: CDR1 LGHDT and CDR2 YNNKEL (reference sequence). As DNA, the CDR3 is TGTGCCAGCAGCAGGGGGGGGTCCCAGTACTTC. As protein: CASSRGGSQYF.

In this sample, this clone turned up a few times. V usage is TRBV5-1 and J usage is TRBJ2-2, with 7 positions matching TRBD1. In germline, CDR1 is SGHRS, CDR2 YFSETQ. The CDR3 spans 14 residues. Losses at the gene ends were 4 bases for V and 5 bases for J; bases not matched to a gene: 5. CDR3 sequence (DNA): TGCGCCAGCAGCAACCGACAGGGTACCGGGGAGCTGTTTTTT. The encoded protein is CASSNRQGTGELFF.

The V call is TRBV6-1, the J call TRBJ2-3; 9 bases are shared with TRBD1. The CDR3 runs 15 residues. Trimming took 2 bases from V and 4 from J; bases not matched to a gene: 4. CDR1 is MNHNS and CDR2 is SASEGT in the germline V gene. The CDR3 nucleotides read TGTGCCAGCAGTGAAACAGGGACAGGGCCAGATACGCAGTATTTT. It specifies CASSETGTGPDTQYF.

CDR3 sequence (DNA): TGTGCCAGCTCACCCGGGACAGACAAAAACATTCAGTACTTC. This sequence encodes CASSPGTDKNIQYF. V usage is TRBV18 and J usage is TRBJ2-4, with 7 bases that match TRBD1. CDR3 length: 14 residues. Germline V CDR1 and CDR2: KGHSH, LQKENI. V lost 3 bases, J lost 3 bases, and 2 bases stayed unmatched.

This clone is a singleton in its sample. The chain employs TRBV29-1 and TRBJ2-2; TRBD2 is a possible D gene (6 bases). Germline V gene data show CDR1 as SQVTM and CDR2 as ANQGSEA. This CDR3 contains 12 residues. Here the CDR3 reads CSGGTNTGELFF. The CDR3 nucleotides read TGCAGTGGGGGGACGAACACCGGGGAGCTGTTTTTT.

The rearrangement uses TRBV5-1 and TRBJ1-3; the D gene is possibly TRBD1 (5 bases). Germline values: CDR1 SGHRS, CDR2 YFSETQ. The CDR3 spans 15 residues. Deletions cut 4 bases from V and 0 bases from J, with 11 bases between. The CDR3 spells CASSIGGSSGNTIYF. The CDR3 nucleotides are TGCGCCAGCAGCATTGGGGGGAGCTCTGGAAACACCATATATTTT.

V gene TRBV20-1 combines with J gene TRBJ2-1; D not certain. The CDR3 consists of 11 residues. The germline gives CDR1 DFQATT, CDR2 SNEGSKA (reference sequence). Trimming took off 6 bases at V and 7 bases at J, with 10 bases between the two ends. The CDR3 protein is CSAPFVNEQFF. CDR3 in DNA: TGCAGTGCCCCATTTGTTAATGAGCAGTTCTTC.

Only a few counts were recorded for this clone. The J gene is TRBJ1-6, the V gene TRBV19; no reliable D call. The ends were cut back, 0 bases at V and 0 bases at J, with 15 bases in the middle. The CDR3 covers 19 residues. CDR1 and CDR2 from the germline V gene are LNHDA and SQIVND (reference sequence). The CDR3 is CASSIDAVATSSYNSPLHF. The CDR3 nucleotides are TGTGCCAGTAGTATAGATGCCGTCGCTACGAGCTCCTATAATTCACCCCTCCACTTT.

The chain is built from TRBV13 and TRBJ1-2; perhaps TRBD1 as D (6 bases). CDR3 length: 14 residues. The germline V gene encodes CDR1 PRHDT and CDR2 FYEKMQ (reference sequence). Between the trimmed V and J ends, which lost 10 bases and 1 base, there was a span of 16 bases. The CDR3 here is CATIRRTVNYGYTF. CDR3 DNA sequence: TGTGCCACAATCCGTAGGACAGTTAACTATGGCTACACCTTC.